The subject of this entry is one T cell receptor beta chain. This record belongs to a study of identical twins. TCRdb fed the 5' RACE reads into MiXCR, producing one record per CDR3 protein. The top ten hold 2.5% to 3.5% of the sample, which has about 570,000 distinct CDR3 sequences, 9.5% to 10% seen once. This CDR3 is 14 amino acids long. The germline V and J ends were trimmed by 3 bases and 9 bases, with 17 bases remaining between them. These same records also appear under a second study, on yellow fever vaccine responses in identical twins.

Sequenced input: PBMCs. The receptor's source is a woman between 18 and 29 years old in good health. The chain carries TRBV12-3 or TRBV12-4 and TRBJ2-5; tentative D call: TRBD2 (6 bases). The CDR3 spells CASSLGGISLSQYF. CDR3 DNA sequence: TGTGCCAGCAGTTTGGGCGGGATATCGTTGTCCCAGTACTTC.